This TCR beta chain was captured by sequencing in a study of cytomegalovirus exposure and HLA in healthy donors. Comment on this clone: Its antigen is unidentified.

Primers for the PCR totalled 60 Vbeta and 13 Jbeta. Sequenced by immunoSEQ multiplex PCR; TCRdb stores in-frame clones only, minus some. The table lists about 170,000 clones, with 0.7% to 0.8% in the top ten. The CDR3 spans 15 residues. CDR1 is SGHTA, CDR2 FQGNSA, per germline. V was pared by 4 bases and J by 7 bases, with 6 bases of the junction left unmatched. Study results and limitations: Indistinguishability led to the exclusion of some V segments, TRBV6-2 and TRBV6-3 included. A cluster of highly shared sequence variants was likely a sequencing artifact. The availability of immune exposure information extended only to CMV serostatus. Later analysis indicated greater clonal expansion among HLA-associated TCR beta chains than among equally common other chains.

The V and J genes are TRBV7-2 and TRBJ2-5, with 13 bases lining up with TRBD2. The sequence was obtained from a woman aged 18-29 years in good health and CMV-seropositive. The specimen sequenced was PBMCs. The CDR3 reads CASSSTSGGYGTQYF. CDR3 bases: TGTGCCAGCAGCTCGACTAGCGGGGGGTACGGGACCCAGTACTTC. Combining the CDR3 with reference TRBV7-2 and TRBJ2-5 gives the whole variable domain GAGVSQSPSNKVTEKGKDVELRCDPISGHTALYWYRQSLGQGLEFLIYFQGNSAPDKSGLPSDRFSAERTGGSVSTLTIQRTQQEDSAVYLCASSSTSGGYGTQYFGPGTRLLVL.